A selection of T cell receptor beta chains follows, all from one sample in a study of human T cells and chemical hapten exposure. TCRdb used MiXCR to reprocess the RACE reads, holding one entry per CDR3 protein. Here the sample spans 80,000 to 100,000 distinct CDR3 sequences, 11% being singletons. Sequenced here: whole blood, sampled in connection with sensitization to the hapten diphenylcyclopropenone (DPC). These receptors were collected from a woman in her 30s with alopecia areata. Some clones in this sample may be carry-over from other donors' samples. The CDR3 runs from the conserved cysteine through the conserved F or W. Each record gives: V gene, clone size, D gene, J gene, CDR3 DNA, CDR3 protein. A D gene is named only where the DNA matches it firmly. Not all rows give a size; the values are once, few, many and, for expanded clones, a class.

v_call: TRBV6-4
clone_size: many
d_call: NA
j_call: TRBJ2-2
cdr3_nt: TGTGCCAGCAGTGACAAGACTAGCGGGGAGCTGTTTTTT
cdr3_aa: CASSDKTSGELFF

v_call: TRBV4-1
clone_size: few
d_call: NA
j_call: TRBJ1-1
cdr3_nt: TGCGCCAGCAGCGCAGAGGAGGGTATGACCGCTGAAGCTTTCTTT
cdr3_aa: CASSAEEGMTAEAFF

v_call: TRBV6-2/TRBV6-3
clone_size: few
d_call: NA
j_call: TRBJ2-3
cdr3_nt: TGTGCCAGCAGCGCGCACCAACAAACGCAGTATTTT
cdr3_aa: CASSAHQQTQYF

v_call: TRBV27
clone_size: NA
d_call: NA
j_call: TRBJ1-2
cdr3_nt: TGTGCCAGCAGTTTACTACAGGGTAATGGCTACACCTTC
cdr3_aa: CASSLLQGNGYTF

v_call: TRBV2
clone_size: NA
d_call: NA
j_call: TRBJ2-3
cdr3_nt: TGTGCCAGCAGTTTAGAGCGGGCGAGCACAGATACGCAGTATTTT
cdr3_aa: CASSLERASTDTQYF

v_call: TRBV20-1
clone_size: NA
d_call: NA
j_call: TRBJ1-1
cdr3_nt: TGCAGTGCAAAGGTTCTGAACACTGAAGCTTTCTTT
cdr3_aa: CSAKVLNTEAFF

v_call: TRBV20-1
clone_size: NA
d_call: NA
j_call: TRBJ2-2
cdr3_nt: TGCAGTGCTAGAGAATCGTGGGACCGGTCGAACACCGGGGAGCTGTTTTTT
cdr3_aa: CSARESWDRSNTGELFF

v_call: TRBV30
clone_size: NA
d_call: TRBD1
j_call: TRBJ1-6
cdr3_nt: TGTGCCTCGCCCAGGAGGGACAGCCTTCGGTCACCCCTCCACTTT
cdr3_aa: CASPRRDSLRSPLHF

v_call: TRBV28
clone_size: many
d_call: NA
j_call: TRBJ2-1
cdr3_nt: TGTGCCAGCAGCCCACAGGGTAGGTCCTACAATGAGCAGTTCTTC
cdr3_aa: CASSPQGRSYNEQFF

v_call: TRBV29-1
clone_size: NA
d_call: TRBD1
j_call: TRBJ2-7
cdr3_nt: TGCAGCGTGGGACAGGGGGCCTACGAGCAGTACTTC
cdr3_aa: CSVGQGAYEQYF

v_call: TRBV5-1
clone_size: few
d_call: NA
j_call: TRBJ1-4
cdr3_nt: TGCGCCAGCAGCCTGGACAGAGTCGGGCCCTTGGGGGAAAAACTGTTTTTT
cdr3_aa: CASSLDRVGPLGEKLFF

v_call: TRBV12-2
clone_size: many
d_call: NA
j_call: TRBJ1-3
cdr3_nt: TGTGCAAGTCGCTCCCGGGCGACAGGGAAGATTGGAAACACCATATATTTT
cdr3_aa: CASRSRATGKIGNTIYF

v_call: TRBV5-4
clone_size: many
d_call: NA
j_call: TRBJ1-2
cdr3_nt: TGTGCCAGCAGCCTGGACGGAAACTATGGCTACACCTTC
cdr3_aa: CASSLDGNYGYTF

v_call: TRBV28
clone_size: many
d_call: TRBD2
j_call: TRBJ2-5
cdr3_nt: TGTGCCAGCGGACTAGCGACAGAGACCCAGTACTTC
cdr3_aa: CASGLATETQYF

v_call: TRBV27
clone_size: few
d_call: TRBD2
j_call: TRBJ2-7
cdr3_nt: TGTGCCAGCACCCTTAGCGGGGGGTCCTACGAGCAGTACTTC
cdr3_aa: CASTLSGGSYEQYF

v_call: TRBV10-2
clone_size: many
d_call: NA
j_call: TRBJ1-2
cdr3_nt: TGCGCCAGCAGATCACAGGGTAGCGGTGGCTACACCTTC
cdr3_aa: CASRSQGSGGYTF

v_call: TRBV20-1
clone_size: NA
d_call: TRBD2
j_call: TRBJ2-1
cdr3_nt: TGCAGTGCTAGAGATGGGGCGGGAGGACGTTACAATGAGCAGTTCTTC
cdr3_aa: CSARDGAGGRYNEQFF

v_call: TRBV20-1
clone_size: NA
d_call: NA
j_call: TRBJ1-3
cdr3_nt: TGCAGTGCTCGCCTCCTGGGAGGCCTAGGAAACACCATATATTTT
cdr3_aa: CSARLLGGLGNTIYF

v_call: TRBV29-1
clone_size: many
d_call: NA
j_call: TRBJ1-4
cdr3_nt: TGCAGCGTTGGGGCAGGGACGAATGAAAAACTGTTTTTT
cdr3_aa: CSVGAGTNEKLFF